Here is one T cell receptor beta chain with its context. These data come from a study of blood T cell repertoires in COVID-19. Profiled with immunoSEQ multiplex PCR; TCRdb holds only in-frame clones, not every one. The sample holds roughly 140,000 clones, around four fifths seen once. In assigning cohorts, the study relied on participant-reported clinical history. V trimming: 2 bases; J trimming: 2 bases; junction bases outside the gene matches: 4. The CDR3 covers 14 residues. The germline V gene encodes CDR1 GTSNPN and CDR2 SVGIG (reference sequence). The TCR was taken from a middle-aged woman who had recovered from COVID-19. The chain carries TRBV30 and TRBJ2-7, with 9 bases identical to TRBD2. Input material: PBMCs or T cells enriched from blood (not recorded which). The CDR3 loop reads CAWSLRLAAYEQYF. CDR3 bases: TGTGCCTGGAGTTTGAGACTAGCGGCCTACGAGCAGTACTTC.